The rows below give T cell receptor beta chains drawn from one sample of a study of T cells in Graves' hyperthyroidism and ophthalmopathy. TCRdb used MiXCR to reprocess the multiplex PCR reads, holding one entry per CDR3 protein. The table lists approximately 640,000 distinct CDR3 sequences, 17% of them singletons, with 15% in the top ten. Sequenced: blood. The receptors were sampled from a middle-aged man with Graves' hyperthyroidism. The CDR3 runs from the conserved cysteine through the conserved F or W. The order of the fields is V gene, clone size, D gene, J gene, CDR3 protein, CDR3 DNA. The D gene is left open where the match is weak. Clone size, where shown, is once, few, many, or a class for clones that have expanded.

TRBV3-1,many,-,TRBJ1-4,CASSPHGFEKLFF,TGTGCCAGCAGCCCGCACGGATTCGAAAAACTGTTTTTT
TRBV20-1,-,TRBD1,TRBJ1-6,CSASTRQGASPLHF,TGCAGTGCTAGCACACGACAGGGAGCTTCACCCCTCCACTTT
TRBV7-6,-,-,TRBJ2-6,CASSSRYGWGANVLTF,TGTGCCAGCAGCTCCCGGTACGGGTGGGGGGCCAACGTCCTGACTTTC
TRBV7-2,-,-,TRBJ2-7,CASSLRLQESHYQYF,TGTGCCAGCAGCTTAAGGCTTCAGGAGTCCCACTACCAGTACTTC
TRBV28,many,-,TRBJ1-1,CASSDAGVMNTEAFF,TGTGCCAGCAGCGACGCAGGGGTAATGAACACTGAAGCTTTCTTT
TRBV2,many,TRBD2,TRBJ2-1,CASKGGSEDNEQFF,TGTGCCAGCAAGGGCGGGAGCGAAGACAATGAGCAGTTCTTC
TRBV28,many,-,TRBJ1-5,CASIAWTGPQHF,TGTGCCAGCATTGCCTGGACGGGGCCCCAGCATTTT
TRBV28,many,-,TRBJ2-6,CASSSRGSSGANVLTF,TGTGCCAGCTCCTCTCGTGGAAGCTCTGGGGCCAACGTCCTGACTTTC
TRBV20-1,-,-,TRBJ1-2,CSARNRLGDYGYTF,TGCAGTGCTAGAAACAGGCTGGGGGACTATGGCTACACCTTC
TRBV6-1,many,-,TRBJ2-7,CASSDWGAGEQYF,TGTGCCAGCAGTGACTGGGGGGCAGGGGAGCAGTACTTC
TRBV27,many,-,TRBJ2-7,CASSYGGAYEQYF,TGTGCCAGCAGCTATGGGGGCGCCTACGAGCAGTACTTC
TRBV7-9,many,TRBD1,TRBJ1-5,CASSLAGGSGNQPQHF,TGTGCCAGCAGCTTAGCAGGGGGCTCAGGCAATCAGCCCCAGCATTTT
TRBV6-1,-,TRBD1,TRBJ1-5,CASSKTGDGNQPQHF,TGTGCCAGCAGCAAGACAGGGGATGGCAATCAGCCCCAGCATTTT
TRBV19,-,TRBD1,TRBJ2-7,CASSIGTGGPYEQYF,TGTGCCAGTAGTATAGGAACAGGGGGCCCCTACGAGCAGTACTTC
TRBV6-1,-,-,TRBJ2-1,CATQAGLYNEQFF,TGTGCCACCCAAGCGGGTTTATACAATGAGCAGTTCTTC
TRBV7-9,few,TRBD2,TRBJ2-3,CASREAGGPLDTQYF,TGTGCCAGCAGAGAAGCGGGAGGCCCTCTAGATACGCAGTATTTT
TRBV28,many,TRBD2,TRBJ2-7,CASSSGTSGSLTYEQYF,TGTGCCAGCAGTTCCGGGACTAGCGGGTCACTAACCTACGAGCAGTACTTC
TRBV29-1,many,TRBD2,TRBJ2-3,CSVDTPAGNTDTQYF,TGCAGCGTTGATACTCCAGCGGGAAACACAGATACGCAGTATTTT
TRBV2,many,-,TRBJ1-2,CASTRDHKRVHTF,TGTGCCAGCACCCGGGACCATAAGAGGGTACACACCTTC
TRBV19,many,-,TRBJ2-2,CASSIRRETGELFF,TGTGCCAGTAGTATAAGGAGGGAAACCGGGGAGCTGTTTTTT
TRBV25-1,few,-,TRBJ1-4,CASSDGSPNEKLFF,TGTGCCAGCAGTGATGGCAGTCCAAATGAAAAACTGTTTTTT
TRBV6-2/TRBV6-3,few,-,TRBJ2-5,CASSPDLDKETQYF,TGTGCCAGCAGCCCGGACTTGGACAAAGAGACCCAGTACTTC
TRBV7-6,-,-,TRBJ2-3,CASSLAMGYPDTQYF,TGTGCCAGCAGCTTAGCCATGGGATACCCAGATACGCAGTATTTT
TRBV12-3/TRBV12-4,many,-,TRBJ2-5,CASSSGRWGREETQYF,TGTGCCAGCAGCTCCGGGCGGTGGGGGCGCGAAGAGACCCAGTACTTC
TRBV13,-,TRBD2,TRBJ2-5,CASSLESAASGKETQYF,TGTGCCAGCAGCTTAGAATCCGCGGCTAGCGGGAAGGAGACCCAGTACTTC
TRBV28,many,-,TRBJ2-5,CASSLWSDPGETQYF,TGTGCCAGCAGTTTATGGAGCGATCCAGGAGAGACCCAGTACTTC
TRBV18,many,-,TRBJ2-3,CASSPGTLTDTQYF,TGTGCCAGCTCACCGGGGACTCTCACAGATACGCAGTATTTT